This TCR beta chain was recovered during a study of cytomegalovirus exposure and HLA in healthy donors. The table lists this clone with a few counts. Its antigen is as yet unknown. This PCR relied on a set of 60 Vbeta primers and 13 Jbeta primers. Profiling relied on immunoSEQ multiplex PCR, and the TCRdb table lists in-frame clones only, not all of them. The sample contains roughly 190,000 clones, approximately 82% of which appear only once. Regarding the study as a whole: In a later analysis, parvovirus B19, influenza, CMV and Epstein-Barr virus appeared linked to several top co-occurrence clusters.

This receptor was obtained from a woman aged 45-65 years in good health and CMV-seropositive. The sample consisted of PBMCs.

CDR3 protein: CASSLQGYTEAFF. In nucleotides, the CDR3 is TGCGCCAGCAGTTTACAGGGTTACACTGAAGCTTTCTTT. V and J are TRBV10-2 and TRBJ1-1, with D possibly TRBD1 on 6 matching bases. The CDR3 has 13 amino acids. Germline V gene sequence: CDR1 WSHSY, CDR2 SAAADI. V lost 5 bases to trimming and J lost 3 bases, with 10 bases between them.